The sequence of this TCR beta chain was determined in a study of breast tumors, draining lymph nodes, adjacent tissues. Findings and limits, study-wide: The lymph node origin of tumor T cells was framed as consistent with a hypothesis, not demonstrated.

Each CDR3 protein gets one entry after TCRdb re-called the multiplex PCR reads with MiXCR. In the table there are 180,000 or so distinct CDR3 sequences, about 32% of which are singletons. This clonotype was counted a few times. The antigen is not known. Germline CDR1 reads LGHDT; CDR2 reads YNNKEL (reference sequence). Germline trimming cut 4 bases from V and 4 bases from J; bases unmatched to any gene: 5. There are 14 residues in the CDR3. The lymph nodes were axillary draining lymph nodes from breast cancer patients. What was sequenced was axillary lymph node tissue. The genes are TRBV3-1 and TRBJ2-3, with 7 nucleotides matching TRBD2. The TCR originated in a female donor with breast cancer. Some clones in this sample may be carry-over from other donors' samples. CDR3 DNA: TGTGCCAGCAGCCTCAGACTAGCCTCAGATACGCAGTATTTT. It specifies CASSLRLASDTQYF.